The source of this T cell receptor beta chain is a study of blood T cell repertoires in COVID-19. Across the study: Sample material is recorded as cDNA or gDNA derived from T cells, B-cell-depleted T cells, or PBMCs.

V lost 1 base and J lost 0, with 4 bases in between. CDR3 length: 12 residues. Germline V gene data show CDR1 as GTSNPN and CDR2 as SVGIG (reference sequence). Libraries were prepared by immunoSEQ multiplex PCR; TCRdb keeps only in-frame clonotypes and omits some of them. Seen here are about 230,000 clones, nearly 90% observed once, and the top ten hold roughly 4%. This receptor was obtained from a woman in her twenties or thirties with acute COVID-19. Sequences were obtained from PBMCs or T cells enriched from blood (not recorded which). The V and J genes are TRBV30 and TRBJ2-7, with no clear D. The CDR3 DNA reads TGTGCCTGGAGTGGCGGCTCCTACGAGCAGTACTTC. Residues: CAWSGGSYEQYF.